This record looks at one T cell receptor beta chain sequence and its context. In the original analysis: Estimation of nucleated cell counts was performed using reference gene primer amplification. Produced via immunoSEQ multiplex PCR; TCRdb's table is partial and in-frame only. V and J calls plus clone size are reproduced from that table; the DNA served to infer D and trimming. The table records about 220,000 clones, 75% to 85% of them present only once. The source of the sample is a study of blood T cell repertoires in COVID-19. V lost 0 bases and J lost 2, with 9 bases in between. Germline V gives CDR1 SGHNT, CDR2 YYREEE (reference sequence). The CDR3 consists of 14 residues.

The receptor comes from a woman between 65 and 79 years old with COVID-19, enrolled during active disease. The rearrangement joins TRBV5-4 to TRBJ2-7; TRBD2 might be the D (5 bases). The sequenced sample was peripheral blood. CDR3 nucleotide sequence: TGTGCCAGCAGCTTGGCCGGGGATACCTACGAGCAGTACTTC. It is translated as CASSLAGDTYEQYF.